This T cell receptor (beta chain) was captured by sequencing in a study of cytomegalovirus exposure and HLA in healthy donors. The study, taken as a whole, reports: Previously analyzed data showed that most TCR beta V segments were productive at a frequency of about 90% or about 30%. Analyzed later, association rates of TCRs varied across HLA loci, with DRB1 most and HLA-C fewest. Highly shared sequence variants in one cluster were likely a sequencing artifact.

The CDR3 runs 15 residues. V was pared by 4 bases and J by 4 bases, with 8 bases of the junction left unmatched. Germline CDR1 SGHRS, CDR2 YFSETQ. It was with 60 Vbeta and 13 Jbeta primers that the PCR ran. Profiling relied on immunoSEQ multiplex PCR, and the TCRdb table lists in-frame clones only, not all of them. The table lists approximately 170,000 clones, roughly 80% of them singletons. This clone appeared once. What it binds is not known. Material for sequencing was PBMCs. The origin of this receptor is a male donor in good health and CMV-seronegative. The rearrangement uses TRBV5-1 and TRBJ2-3, with 8 bases matching TRBD1. The CDR3 DNA reads TGCGCCAGCAGCCCCCAGGGGGCCTTTGCAGATACGCAGTATTTT. Protein sequence: CASSPQGAFADTQYF.